This T cell receptor beta chain was recovered during a study of blood T cell repertoires in COVID-19 (TCRdb year 2020). Regarding the study in general: Samples from collaborators originated in the United States, Italy and Spain and spanned both the acute and convalescent phases of COVID-19. The samples were drawn from the first 160 participants of the ongoing ImmuneRACE study and from over 950 subjects provided by 6 global collaborators. Sample metadata almost always included a de-identified subject ID, COVID-19 status, age in years and sex. The material from the prospective study consisted of cDNA or gDNA derived from T cells, B-cell-depleted T cells, or PBMCs. Deeply sampled blood TCRbeta repertoires from subjects exposed to, actively infected with, or recovered from COVID-19 were included in the dataset. The repertoires were released in a freely available public database meant as a resource for research on the immune response to SARS-CoV-2. Where available, HLA class I and class II types were obtained from metadata supplied by the sample provider rather than from assay-based typing.

Collaborating institutions collected whole blood in K2EDTA tubes following their own protocols. For TCRbeta analysis, collaborator samples were shipped as frozen whole blood, as isolated PBMCs, or as DNA extracted from either sample type. V is reduced by 1 base and J by 10 bases, leaving a spacing of 8 bases between them. The CDR3 goes from the cysteine to the phenylalanine over 12 residues. CDR3 DNA only is kept here, 36 bases in frame from base 1. The immunoSEQ Assay, a bias-controlled multiplex PCR, was used to amplify TCRbeta CDR3 regions from genomic DNA. Concerning the study's data processing: The number of nucleated cells in each sample was estimated by amplification of reference gene primers within the assay. To quantify the absolute abundance of each unique TCRbeta CDR3 rearrangement, sequence reads were collapsed and filtered. For each sample, productive Simpson clonality was calculated by taking the square root of Simpson's diversity index across productive rearrangements. TCRdb limited this immuneACCESS table to in-frame rearrangements with V and J called. A share of clones is missing; checked studies link under half to unresolved V genes, and the rest is unexplained. V and J calls and clone size come straight from that table; D and trimming were deduced from the DNA. This sample gives roughly 290,000 clones in total; around 81% of them show up just once. Around 4% of the sample rests with the top ten.

Overall study outcomes, separate from this receptor: The amount of clinical and demographic metadata varied by source and participant and was provided uncurated.

A word on this clone: Its target antigen remains unknown. There are no base qualities to consult, and no much larger clone falls within one base.

The specimen sequenced was peripheral blood. The chain links TRBV12-3 or TRBV12-4 with TRBJ1-5; there is no confident call for the D gene. This sequence originates from a woman aged 50 to 65 with active or convalescent COVID-19. Here the CDR3 is given as CASSLGPFPQHF. In nucleotides, the sequence is TGTGCCAGCAGTTTAGGTCCTTTCCCCCAGCATTTT.